Listed here are 32 T cell receptor beta chains from one sample, sequenced in a study of T cell responses to AZD1222 COVID-19 vaccine. The data were produced by immunoSEQ multiplex PCR, yet TCRdb's version contains in-frame clones alone and is incomplete. The table shows 100,000 to 150,000 clones, with roughly 86% occurring only once. The specimen was peripheral blood, collected on day 0 of AZD1222 vaccination. These receptor sequences come from an adult in good health.

The CDR3 loop reads CASRRLAGNTGELFF. The CDR3 DNA sequence: TGTGCCAGCAGACGACTAGCGGGTAACACCGGGGAGCTGTTTTTT. The V call is TRBV3-1 (or the pseudogene TRBV3-2), the J call TRBJ2-2, with TRBD2 matching over 10 bases. Germline CDR1 LGHDT, CDR2 YNNKEL (reference sequence). The CDR3 sequence is 15 residues long. J lost 2 bases, V lost 6 bases, and 3 bases had no gene match.

The V and J genes are TRBV7-8 and TRBJ2-7, with 8 bases aligning to TRBD2. The CDR3 totals 12 residues. In germline, CDR1 is SGHVS, CDR2 FQNEAQ. With 5 bases clipped from V and 7 bases from J, the junction kept 4 bases outside the gene matches. The CDR3: CASSPTGGEQYF. CDR3 DNA sequence: TGTGCCAGCAGCCCGACGGGGGGGGAGCAGTACTTC.

In nucleotides, the CDR3 is TGTGCTAGTGGTTTGCCGGGACTAGCGGTCCCGGGAGGGACCCAGTACTTC. Amino acids: CASGLPGLAVPGGTQYF. The rearrangement joins TRBV12-5 to TRBJ2-5, with 11 bases lining up with TRBD2. The V segment lost 2 bases and the J segment 7 bases; nucleotides outside the gene matches: 12. This CDR3 contains 17 residues. Germline assignment: CDR1 LGHNT and CDR2 FRNRAP.

This chain uses TRBV24-1 with TRBJ1-5; no clear D. Germline V lookup: CDR1 KGHDR, CDR2 SFDVKD. This CDR3 region has 13 residues. V gave up 4 bases and J gave up 7 bases, with 10 bases separating them. The CDR3 is CATSENWGQPQHF. The CDR3 coding sequence is TGTGCCACCAGTGAGAACTGGGGACAGCCCCAGCATTTT.

This chain uses TRBV5-8 with TRBJ1-5; a weak D match, TRBD1 (6 bases). V was pared by 4 bases and J by 3 bases, with 11 bases between. Germline V CDR1 and CDR2: SGHTS, YDEGEE. The CDR3 length is 14 residues. CDR3 bases: TGTGCCAGCAGCAGGAGGACAGACAATCAGCCCCAGCATTTT. As protein: CASSRRTDNQPQHF.

This chain links TRBV9 with TRBJ2-2; 9 bases align to TRBD1. The germline CDR1 and CDR2 sequences are SGDLS and YYNGEE. V lost 3 bases and J lost 5; bases outside the gene matches: 5. CDR3 length: 15 residues. The CDR3 DNA reads TGTGCCAGCAGCGCAGGACAGGGGCGGACCGGGGAGCTGTTTTTT. It specifies CASSAGQGRTGELFF.

In this sample, this clone turned up once. This chain joins TRBV19 and TRBJ1-6, with TRBD1 matching 8 bases. J lost 8 bases, V lost 8 bases, and 11 bases had no gene match. The CDR3 length is 15 residues. Germline lookup yields CDR1 LNHDA and CDR2 SQIVND (reference sequence). The CDR3 sequence is CASQTATGGDSPLHF. CDR3 DNA: TGTGCCAGTCAGACTGCAACAGGGGGAGATTCACCCCTCCACTTT.

This chain uses TRBV29-1 with TRBJ2-7, with TRBD1 matching over 11 bases. V shed 6 bases, J shed 4 bases, and the junction held 5 bases outside the gene matches. This CDR3 has 13 amino acids. Germline V gives CDR1 SQVTM, CDR2 ANQGSEA. This chain's CDR3 is CSVRTGGGYEQYF. CDR3 in DNA: TGCAGCGTCAGGACAGGGGGCGGGTACGAGCAGTACTTC.

This clone appeared a few times. This rearrangement joins TRBV19 to TRBJ1-2; D call uncertain. V lost 3 bases to trimming and J lost 4 bases, with 15 bases between them. Germline V CDR1 and CDR2: LNHDA, SQIVND (reference sequence). The CDR3 sequence is 15 residues long. DNA for the CDR3: TGTGCCAGTAGTATTTTGGACTCCACGAGCTATGGCTACACCTTC. Translation gives CASSILDSTSYGYTF.

This clone appeared once. This chain uses TRBV21-1 with TRBJ1-6. TRBV21-1 is noted as a pseudogene. The CDR3 is made up of 14 amino acids. For the CDR3, the DNA is TGTGCCAGCAGCCCGGGTAGGTGGGGTTCACCCCTCCACTTT. Protein sequence: CASSPGRWGSPLHF.

The chain links TRBV24-1 to TRBJ1-1; no firm D call. This CDR3 has 14 residues. Germline CDR1 and CDR2: KGHDR and SFDVKD. V was cut by 6 bases and J by 1 base, with 11 bases left in between. The CDR3 reads CATSWWRRNTEAFF. CDR3 DNA: TGTGCCACCAGTTGGTGGCGGCGGAACACTGAAGCTTTCTTT.

CDR3 sequence reads: CASSPGTSGLRAQYF. The CDR3 DNA reads as TGTGCCAGCAGCCCCGGGACTAGCGGTTTGAGGGCCCAGTACTTC. The chain links TRBV11-2 to TRBJ2-5; 11 positions agree with TRBD2. Trimming at V came to 5 bases and at J to 9 bases, leaving 11 bases not matched to a gene. The germline CDR1 and CDR2 sequences are SGHAT and FQNNGV. The CDR3 loop spans 15 amino acids.

The gene calls are TRBV10-1 and TRBJ2-7; 7 bases match TRBD2. This CDR3 comprises 11 residues. The trim removed 4 bases at V and 6 bases at J, leaving 0 bases unmatched. CDR1 is WNHNN, CDR2 SYGVQD, per germline (reference sequence). This CDR3 is CASSGTSEQYF. The CDR3 bases are TGCGCCAGCAGTGGGACTAGCGAGCAGTACTTC.

The chain has TRBV29-1 and TRBJ2-5, with D perhaps TRBD2 (6 bases). V was pared by 3 bases and J by 5 bases, with 10 bases between. CDR3 length: 12 amino acids. Germline CDR1 is SQVTM and CDR2 is ANQGSEA. The CDR3 DNA is TGCAGCGTTGACCGGGGGTGGGAGACCCAGTACTTC. This encodes CSVDRGWETQYF.

Here the CDR3 DNA reads TGTGCCAGCAGCTTAGTACTCACAGATACGCAGTATTTT. Its protein is CASSLVLTDTQYF. The J gene is TRBJ2-3, the V gene TRBV11-2; no clear D. Germline CDR1 and CDR2: SGHAT and FQNNGV. This CDR3 comprises 13 residues. V lost 1 base to trimming and J lost 2 bases, with 4 bases between them.

The chain is built from TRBV2 and TRBJ2-4, with 7 nucleotides matching TRBD1. CDR3 size: 14 residues. J lost 7 bases, V lost 4 bases, and 7 bases had no gene match. The germline V gene has CDR1 SNHLY and CDR2 FYNNEI. Here the CDR3 reads CASSGEGGGNIQYF. The CDR3 DNA reads as TGTGCCAGCAGTGGGGAAGGGGGCGGGAACATTCAGTACTTC.

This clone has a single count. V is TRBV5-6 and J is TRBJ2-5; a possible D gene is TRBD1 (5 bases). Trimming took 1 base from V and 2 from J, leaving 12 bases between them. The CDR3 is 15 amino acids. Per the germline V gene, CDR1 is SGHDT and CDR2 is YYEEEE. CDR3 coding DNA: TGTGCCAGCAGCTTGATGGCAGGGATACAAGAGACCCAGTACTTC. Amino acids: CASSLMAGIQETQYF. The entire variable domain, with the rest obtained from reference TRBV5-6 and TRBJ2-5, is as follows: DAGVTQSPTHLIKTRGQQVTLRCSPKSGHDTVSWYQQALGQGPQFIFQYYEEEERQRGNFPDRFSGHQFPNYSSELNVNALLLGDSALYLCASSLMAGIQETQYFGPGTRLLVL.

The chain joins TRBV3-1 (or the pseudogene TRBV3-2) to TRBJ1-1, with D possibly matching TRBD1 (5 bases). The CDR3 is 14 amino acids. Germline V gene lookup returns CDR1 LGHDT and CDR2 YNNKEL (reference sequence). The V and J ends lost 4 bases and 1 base respectively, with 10 bases between them. The CDR3 DNA reads as TGTGCCAGCAGCCCCCGGGGCCGGAACACTGAAGCTTTCTTT. Its translation: CASSPRGRNTEAFF.

The rearrangement uses TRBV27 and TRBJ1-2, with D uncertain. The CDR3 is 14 residues long. The V gene's germline CDR1 is MNHEY and CDR2 SMNVEV (reference sequence). V was clipped by 0 bases and J by 0 bases, with 5 bases between them. The CDR3 DNA follows: TGTGCCAGCAGTTTATCTGTGTCTAACTATGGCTACACCTTC. It specifies CASSLSVSNYGYTF.

The chain recombines TRBV10-1 with TRBJ2-1; D ambiguous. CDR3 size: 15 residues. Germline CDR1 reads WNHNN; CDR2 reads SYGVQD (reference sequence). The V gene lost 5 bases and the J gene lost 4 bases, with 15 bases spanning the gap. The CDR3 sequence is CASSRTPCLYNEQFF. The CDR3 DNA reads TGCGCCAGCAGTCGGACCCCCTGTCTATACAATGAGCAGTTCTTC.

The V call is TRBV7-3, the J call TRBJ2-1, with D tentatively TRBD2 (6 bases). The CDR3 is 15 residues long. Trimming shortened V by 5 bases and J by 6 bases, and 17 bases separated the two germline ends. The germline V gene has CDR1 SGHTA and CDR2 FQGTGA. Written as DNA, the CDR3 is TGTGCCAGCAGCACACATCCGGGGGAGCCCAATGAGCAGTTCTTC. It yields the protein CASSTHPGEPNEQFF.

The chain recombines TRBV7-9 with TRBJ2-2, with D uncertain. The germline gives CDR1 SEHNR, CDR2 FQNEAQ (reference sequence). V was cut by 5 bases and J by 3 bases, with 4 bases left in between. CDR3 length equals 12 residues. In DNA, the CDR3 is TGTGCCAGCAGCGCCGACACCGGGGAGCTGTTTTTT. This sequence encodes CASSADTGELFF.

V is TRBV28 and J is TRBJ1-1; D is uncertain. The CDR3 extends over 14 amino acids. CDR1 is MDHEN, CDR2 SYDVKM, per germline. Trimming removed 6 bases at V and 10 bases at J, with 21 bases between. This CDR3 reads CASSDLTRHSSAFF. Written as DNA, the CDR3 is TGTGCCAGCAGCGACCTGACCCGTCATAGTTCAGCTTTCTTT.

The gene calls are TRBV9 and TRBJ1-6; D remains ambiguous. The CDR3 extends over 14 amino acids. The V end lost 0 bases, the J end lost 7 bases, and 8 bases lay between the germline ends. Germline CDR1 reads SGDLS; CDR2 reads YYNGEE. CDR3 nucleotides: TGTGCCAGCAGCGTAGCCCTTGGGAATTCACCCCTCCACTTT. Translating it yields CASSVALGNSPLHF.

The rearrangement uses TRBV7-2 and TRBJ1-2; D perhaps matches TRBD1 (5 bases). The V gene's germline CDR1 is SGHTA and CDR2 FQGNSA. The CDR3 spans 13 residues. Trimming took off 5 bases at V and 8 bases at J, with 15 bases between the two ends. The CDR3: CASSTDNLGGYTF. Here the CDR3 DNA reads TGTGCCAGCAGCACGGACAACCTGGGGGGCTACACCTTC.

This sequence joins TRBV10-2 and TRBJ2-2, with D perhaps matching TRBD1 (6 bases). The CDR3 spans 15 residues. Germline values: CDR1 WSHSY, CDR2 SAAADI. CDR3 coding DNA: TGCCCCACCAGTCGACAGGTGATCAACACCGGGGAGCTGTTTTTT. Translating gives CPTSRQVINTGELFF.

V gene TRBV28 combines with J gene TRBJ1-5; possible D gene TRBD1, 6 bases. This CDR3 contains 14 residues. V shed 6 bases and J shed 0 bases, with 9 bases lying between them. CDR1 MDHEN and CDR2 SYDVKM come from the germline V gene. The CDR3 nucleotides read TGTGCCAGCAGCAGGACAGATAGCAATCAGCCCCAGCATTTT. Translated: CASSRTDSNQPQHF.

The genes are TRBV28 and TRBJ2-2; TRBD1 aligns across 8 bases. The germline CDR1 and CDR2 sequences are MDHEN and SYDVKM. The CDR3 is made up of 13 amino acids. J gave up 6 bases and V 5 bases, and 2 bases lay outside the gene matches. CDR3 sequence reads: CASSNRGAGELFF. CDR3 sequence (DNA): TGTGCCAGCAGTAACAGGGGGGCCGGGGAGCTGTTTTTT.

This chain uses TRBV3-1 (or the pseudogene TRBV3-2) with TRBJ2-3, with 7 bases fitting TRBD2. J was trimmed by 4 bases and V by 8 bases; bases with no gene match: 12. The V gene's germline CDR1 is LGHDT and CDR2 YNNKEL (reference sequence). The CDR3 consists of 15 residues. Written as DNA, the CDR3 is TGTGCCAGCGCCCGGGCTAGCGGAGGGGCAGATACGCAGTATTTT. It specifies CASARASGGADTQYF.

The V gene is TRBV21-1, the J gene TRBJ2-2; TRBD2 is the table's D call, not checked against the DNA. TRBV21-1 is noted as a pseudogene. This CDR3 comprises 21 residues. The chain's CDR3 is CASSKAPLSGSRVPNTGELFF. The DNA of the CDR3 is TGTGCCAGCAGCAAAGCCCCCCTATCCGGGTCTCGTGTCCCGAACACCGGGGAGCTGTTTTTT.

The CDR3 bases are TGCGCCAGCAGCTTCCCAGCAGGAGGGACTGAAGCTTTCTTT. Its protein is CASSFPAGGTEAFF. The chain couples TRBV4-1 to TRBJ1-1; D not resolved. The ends were cut back, 5 bases at V and 5 bases at J, with 15 bases in the middle. CDR1 MGHRA and CDR2 YSYEKL come from the germline V gene. This CDR3 is 14 amino acids long.

This rearrangement joins TRBV12-3 or TRBV12-4 to TRBJ2-1; D ambiguous. This CDR3 has 11 residues. The V end lost 5 bases, the J end lost 7 bases, and 6 bases lay between the germline ends. The DNA of the CDR3 is TGTGCCAGCAGTGCCCCAAATGAGCAGTTCTTC. This codes for CASSAPNEQFF.